The source of this T cell receptor beta chain is a study of cytomegalovirus exposure and HLA in healthy donors. PCR primers comprised 60 Vbeta and 13 Jbeta primers. Profiled with immunoSEQ multiplex PCR; TCRdb holds only in-frame clones, not every one. With around 65,000 clones in the sample, the ten largest clones hold approximately 5.1%. The trim removed 2 bases at V and 4 bases at J, leaving 9 bases unmatched. CDR1 is SEHNR, CDR2 FQNEAQ, per germline (reference sequence). CDR3 length: 18 amino acids. This clonotype originated in a man aged 25 to 40 in good health and CMV-seropositive. The J gene is TRBJ1-6, the V gene TRBV7-9; TRBD1 aligns across 9 bases. The sequenced sample was PBMCs. CDR3 in DNA: TGTGCCAGCAGCTTACAAACAGGGGGCCTTGGATATAATTCACCCCTCCACTTT. It translates to CASSLQTGGLGYNSPLHF.